This T cell receptor (beta chain) emerged from a study of T cell clones after liver transplantation. Overall study: Pre-transplant mixed lymphocyte reactions yielded third-party-reactive TCRbeta sequences as comparators for graft-donor-reactive sequences. Standard immunosuppression, with no induction, continued until 12-24 months after transplant. Study-wide findings and caveats: Donor-reactive sequences fell more than third party-reactive ones, suggesting partial deletion.

TCRdb keeps only in-frame clones here, not all; method: immunoSEQ multiplex PCR. The sample lists tens of thousands of clones, 80% to 90% occurring once. In regard to this clone: The antigen is not known.

Sorting of unstimulated PBMCs yielded separate CD3+CD4+ and CD3+CD8+ fractions. V lost 3 bases, J lost 2 bases, and 6 bases stayed unmatched. The CDR3 is 16 residues long. Germline CDR1 reads KGHSH; CDR2 reads LQKENI. The receptor was derived from a human patient who received a liver transplant. Some T cells may possibly be graft donor cells. The sample was CD4+ T cells from blood, taken 48 months after liver transplant. The chain combines TRBV18 with TRBJ1-5; 8 nucleotides line up with TRBD1. CDR3 region: CASSPLDRGGNQPQHF. The CDR3 coding sequence is TGTGCCAGCTCACCGCTCGACAGGGGAGGCAATCAGCCCCAGCATTTT.